This is a list of T cell receptor beta chains from one sample in a study of early T cells in non-severe SARS-CoV-2 infection. TCRdb re-called the 5' RACE reads with MiXCR, one entry per CDR3 protein. The sample has about 80,000 distinct CDR3 sequences, around 15% seen once; the top ten hold roughly 9.8%. Sequenced input: whole blood. The receptors shown here come from an adult who was a healthcare worker with PCR-confirmed SARS-CoV-2 infection or an uninfected control (not recorded which). Both conserved end residues are trimmed from each CDR3. D genes are given only for firm matches.

v_call d_call cdr3_aa
TRBV7-2 TRBD2 ASSLRGATDTQY
TRBV7-3 - ASSLTLGANTGELF
TRBV6-5 - ASSARGTADNEQF
TRBV6-2/TRBV6-3 TRBD1 ASRPTGVTGANVLT
TRBV18 - ASSPAGGETQY
TRBV20-1 - SAAPVGRRGYT
TRBV29-1 - SVGEAF
TRBV28 - ASGDAGANVLT
TRBV7-2 TRBD2 ASSKGTSGGKQETQY
TRBV5-1 - ASSLAGNSGNTIY
TRBV9 TRBD2 ASSAQGLGNNEQF
TRBV7-7 TRBD2 ASSFNTGTSIAGELF
TRBV5-6 - ASSLLSLRNTGELF
TRBV5-4 TRBD1 ASSLQGSSNYGYT
TRBV5-1 TRBD2 VSGGTNTDTQY
TRBV28 TRBD1 ASSNSLTGNEQF
TRBV9 - ASSVGLGMNTGELF
TRBV5-1 - ASSSEGAKTQY
TRBV5-1 - ASSLAGQGIYEQY
TRBV10-3 - AISAGATNTDTQY
TRBV11-2 - ASSNGPGYTDTQY
TRBV6-4 TRBD2 ASSLTSGDYNEQF
TRBV11-3 TRBD2 ASSPSGEPYNEQF
TRBV7-2 - ASSLNSGAGELF
TRBV20-1 - SARVEDNSYNEQF
TRBV7-9 - ASSLGGQITDTQY
TRBV2 - ASSVVTGTGELF
TRBV7-2 - ASSPLGNTGELF
TRBV5-1 TRBD2 ASRTTSGWSYEQY
TRBV6-5 TRBD2 ASRLAGGTDTQY
TRBV12-3/TRBV12-4 - ASSLYRGFQETQY
TRBV7-2 TRBD2 ASSLPRGRYQETQY
TRBV4-3 TRBD2 ASSQGTSAPPDTQY
TRBV28 - ASSFGTTPFTGNTIY
TRBV7-2 - ASRNRVGGEAF
TRBV7-2 - ASSLRVAKNIQY
TRBV20-1 TRBD1 SARWGTGPGYT
TRBV21-1 - ASPGGFPNTIY
TRBV19 TRBD1 ASSADPGQGDQPQH
TRBV7-8 - ASSLPGGQETRLQPQH
TRBV11-2 - ASSLPAAARNTGELF